This T cell receptor beta chain was sequenced in a study of T cell responses to AZD1222 COVID-19 vaccine. Whole-study findings and limits: Dominant CD4 TCR responses targeted spike regions 160-218 and 743-854.

Measured with immunoSEQ multiplex PCR; TCRdb has only the in-frame clones, and not every one. The sample yields more than 100,000 clones, approximately 94% seen once. A word on this clone: Its antigen is unidentified.

The germline V gene has CDR1 MNHEY and CDR2 SVGEGT. The V end was cut by 2 bases, the J end by 6 bases, with 14 bases between. The CDR3 loop spans 15 amino acids. The chain couples TRBV6-2 or TRBV6-3 to TRBJ2-1; D ambiguous. The sample here was peripheral blood, taken 28 days after the second AZD1222 dose. The source is an adult who received the AZD1222 COVID-19 vaccine. The CDR3: CASSYHYQGSNEQFF. The CDR3 nucleotides are TGTGCCAGCAGTTACCACTACCAAGGTAGCAATGAGCAGTTCTTC.